The 28 T cell receptor beta chains reported below all come from one sample, sequenced in a study of blood T cell repertoires in COVID-19 (TCRdb year 2020). The library was obtained by the immunoSEQ multiplex PCR assay. Not all clones reach the TCRdb copy of this immuneACCESS table, which keeps in-frame sequences only. Checked studies attribute under half of the gap to unresolved V genes and leave the rest unexplained. The sample profile shows around 300,000 clones; 88% of them were found once. Of the sample, 1.5% to 2% is held by the ten largest clones. Sequenced sample: peripheral blood. The receptors were gathered from a woman aged 25 to 39 with COVID-19, enrolled during active disease.

The chain uses TRBV18 and TRBJ2-2; D not certain. Trimming pared 6 bases from V and 7 bases from J, leaving 12 bases between. The CDR3 extends over 13 amino acids. Germline values: CDR1 KGHSH, CDR2 LQKENI. The CDR3 spells CASSPGAGGELFF. The CDR3 region has the DNA TGTGCCAGCTCCCCAGGTGCCGGCGGGGAGCTGTTTTTT.

V is TRBV7-2 and J is TRBJ2-7; 10 bases line up with TRBD1. The CDR3 runs to 20 residues. Trimming removed 0 bases from V and 4 bases from J; junction bases left unmatched: 18. Germline assignment: CDR1 SGHTA and CDR2 FQGNSA. CDR3: CASSLARWGQGSPVIYEQYF. The CDR3 DNA reads as TGTGCCAGCAGCTTAGCGCGTTGGGGACAGGGGTCTCCGGTGATATACGAGCAGTACTTC.

In regard to this clone: The same CDR3 is also encoded by other DNA sequences in this sample. The chain carries TRBV5-4 and TRBJ1-6; D gene unclear. The germline V gene has CDR1 SGHNT and CDR2 YYREEE (reference sequence). V lost 0 bases to trimming and J lost 4 bases, with 5 bases between them. This CDR3 has 14 residues. CDR3 DNA sequence: TGTGCCAGCAGCTTGGACCGGTATAATTCACCCCTCCACTTT. Amino acids: CASSLDRYNSPLHF. The full variable domain, rest sourced from reference TRBV5-4 and TRBJ1-6, is ETGVTQSPTHLIKTRGQQVTLRCSSQSGHNTVSWYQQALGQGPQFIFQYYREEENGRGNFPPRFSGLQFPNYSSELNVNALELDDSALYLCASSLDRYNSPLHFGNGTRLTVT.

The chain couples TRBV7-8 to TRBJ1-4; the D gene is possibly TRBD1 (5 bases). Germline V gene sequence: CDR1 SGHVS, CDR2 FQNEAQ. Trimming removed 4 bases from V and 3 bases from J, with 18 bases in between. This CDR3 comprises 17 residues. CDR3 loop: CASSSGQQGLANEKLFF. For the CDR3, the DNA is TGTGCCAGCAGCTCCGGTCAGCAGGGTTTAGCTAATGAAAAACTGTTTTTT.

The chain recombines TRBV28 with TRBJ1-1; 7 nucleotides match TRBD1. Germline-derived CDR1 and CDR2 are MDHEN and SYDVKM. This CDR3 is 14 amino acids long. Trimming cost V 5 bases and J 0 bases; bases outside gene matches: 3. In DNA form, the CDR3 reads TGTGCCAGCAGTAAACAGGGGTTGAACACTGAAGCTTTCTTT. Translating it yields CASSKQGLNTEAFF.

The CDR3 here is CASSEAGQGGYTF. CDR3 DNA sequence: TGTGCCAGCAGTGAAGCGGGACAGGGTGGCTACACCTTC. The chain combines TRBV6-1 with TRBJ1-2; TRBD1 matches 9 bases. With 0 bases clipped from V and 7 bases from J, the junction kept 0 bases outside the gene matches. This CDR3 has 13 residues. The V gene's germline CDR1 is MNHNS and CDR2 SASEGT.

The V and J genes are TRBV27 and TRBJ1-1; 7 bases map to TRBD1. Germline CDR1 reads MNHEY; CDR2 reads SMNVEV (reference sequence). V lost 6 bases and J lost 0; bases outside the gene matches: 10. This CDR3 region has 16 residues. The CDR3 DNA reads as TGTGCCAGCAGCTTTAGTGGGGACAGACTGAACACTGAAGCTTTCTTT. The encoded protein is CASSFSGDRLNTEAFF.

This rearrangement joins TRBV5-8 to TRBJ1-6; D ambiguous. V dropped 4 bases and J dropped 5 bases, with 7 bases sitting between them. The CDR3 runs 13 residues. Looked up from germline, CDR1 is SGHTS and CDR2 is YDEGEE. Here the CDR3 reads CASSPTHNSPLHF. DNA of the CDR3: TGTGCCAGCAGCCCGACACATAATTCACCCCTCCACTTT.

The chain links TRBV4-1 to TRBJ1-2; 8 positions agree with TRBD1. This CDR3 has 17 residues. Trimming at V came to 3 bases and at J to 1 base, leaving 10 bases not matched to a gene. Per the germline V gene, CDR1 is MGHRA and CDR2 is YSYEKL. CDR3 sequence reads: CASSHFPRTGSNYGYTF. CDR3 bases: TGCGCCAGCAGCCATTTTCCCCGGACAGGGAGTAACTATGGCTACACCTTC.

This clone was observed a single time. Germline and junction disagree at one end, which may indicate a read error. The rearrangement uses TRBV7-6 and TRBJ2-5; D gene unclear. The germline gives CDR1 SGHVS, CDR2 FNYEAQ. The CDR3 length is 14 residues. The CDR3 sequence: CASSLDYLGEAQYF. The CDR3 DNA reads as TGTGCCAGCAGCTTAGATTATCTCGGAGAGGCCCAGTACTTC.

This clone was observed a few times. The rearrangement links TRBV4-2 to TRBJ1-6; D unclear. The V end was cut by 0 bases, the J end by 8 bases, with 14 bases between. The germline V gene encodes CDR1 LGHNA and CDR2 YNFKEQ. This CDR3 contains 16 residues. The DNA for the CDR3 is TGTGCCAGCAGCCAAGATTGGCGACGGGGATATTCACCCCTCCACTTT. It specifies CASSQDWRRGYSPLHF.

V is TRBV6-5 and J is TRBJ1-2; TRBD1 aligns across 8 bases. With V trimmed by 7 bases and J by 6 bases, 7 bases remained unmatched. This CDR3 has 13 residues. Germline loops: CDR1 MNHEY, CDR2 SVGAGI. CDR3 loop: CASTRDRIHGYTF. The CDR3 bases are TGTGCCAGCACCCGGGACAGGATCCATGGCTACACCTTC.

The chain employs TRBV4-3 and TRBJ2-7; 10 bases align to TRBD1. Germline assignment: CDR1 LGHNA and CDR2 YSLEER. The CDR3 runs to 17 residues. The trim removed 0 bases at V and 2 bases at J, leaving 7 bases unmatched. CDR3 sequence (DNA): TGCGCCAGCAGCCAAGATTACGGGACAGGGGTCCCCTACGAGCAGTACTTC. Encoded protein: CASSQDYGTGVPYEQYF.

In DNA, the CDR3 is TGTGCCAGCAGCAAGCCCGAGGGGGTTCTGAACACTGAAGCTTTCTTT. It is translated as CASSKPEGVLNTEAFF. J is TRBJ1-1 and V is TRBV21-1; no DNA check was done on the table's D call, TRBD1. TRBV21-1 is deemed a pseudogene. The length of the CDR3 is 16 residues.

The V and J genes are TRBV11-3 and TRBJ2-7, with D possibly being TRBD2 (5 bases). The CDR3 length is 14 residues. Germline V gene lookup returns CDR1 SGHNT and CDR2 YENEEA. Trimming removed 5 bases at V and 2 bases at J, with 13 bases between. CDR3 sequence: CASSPRRGTYEQYF. The CDR3 DNA sequence: TGTGCCAGCAGCCCTCGCCGGGGTACCTACGAGCAGTACTTC.

The chain carries TRBV6-1 and TRBJ2-3; the match to TRBD2 covers 9 bases. This CDR3 region has 15 residues. CDR1 MNHNS and CDR2 SASEGT come from the germline V gene. J gave up 4 bases and V 2 bases, and 4 bases lay outside the gene matches. CDR3 nucleotide sequence: TGTGCCAGCAGTGAACAGGCGGGGGGGGCAGATACGCAGTATTTT. This encodes CASSEQAGGADTQYF.

CDR3 sequence reads: CASSLELGNSPLHF. Written as DNA, the CDR3 is TGCGCCAGCAGCTTGGAGCTCGGGAATTCACCCCTCCACTTT. The rearrangement links TRBV5-1 to TRBJ1-6; D is uncertain. The CDR3 length is 14 residues. Trimming removed 0 bases from V and 7 bases from J, with 8 bases in between. CDR1 and CDR2 from the germline V gene are SGHRS and YFSETQ.

J is TRBJ2-1 and V is TRBV6-2 or TRBV6-3; 11 nucleotides agree with TRBD2. Germline CDR1 is MNHEY and CDR2 is SVGEGT. CDR3 length equals 15 residues. The V segment lost 3 bases and the J segment 2 bases; nucleotides outside the gene matches: 0. CDR3 nucleotides: TGTGCCAGCAGTTATAGCGGGGGGGCCTACAATGAGCAGTTCTTC. Protein: CASSYSGGAYNEQFF.

The rearrangement links TRBV14 to TRBJ1-1; 8 nucleotides match TRBD1. This CDR3 has 19 residues. In germline, CDR1 is SGHDN, CDR2 FVKESK. V lost 3 bases, J lost 2 bases, and 17 bases stayed unmatched. The CDR3 nucleotides are TGTGCCAGCAGCCAGTCCTTCCCTCAGGGACAGGCACTTAACACTGAAGCTTTCTTT. It encodes CASSQSFPQGQALNTEAFF.

The chain is built from TRBV7-2 and TRBJ2-3; possibly TRBD1 for D (5 bases). The CDR3 runs 14 residues. Germline V lookup: CDR1 SGHTA, CDR2 FQGNSA. Trimming pared 5 bases from V and 4 bases from J, leaving 13 bases between. The CDR3, as DNA: TGTGCCAGCAGCGCGAATCAGGGCGCAGATACGCAGTATTTT. Residues: CASSANQGADTQYF. The whole variable domain, remainder taken from reference TRBV7-2 and TRBJ2-3, is GAGVSQSPSNKVTEKGKDVELRCDPISGHTALYWYRQSLGQGLEFLIYFQGNSAPDKSGLPSDRFSAERTGGSVSTLTIQRTQQEDSAVYLCASSANQGADTQYFGPGTRLTVL.

CDR3 nucleotides: TGTGCCAGCAGTGTAGGTAGCGGGGGGGCTTATGAGCAGTTCTTC. Encoded protein: CASSVGSGGAYEQFF. The chain couples TRBV2 to TRBJ2-1, with 11 positions matching TRBD2. The CDR3 extends over 15 amino acids. Germline CDR1 is SNHLY and CDR2 is FYNNEI. J was trimmed by 8 bases and V by 4 bases; bases with no gene match: 7.

This clone has just one count. V is TRBV25-1 and J is TRBJ1-3; 9 nucleotides agree with TRBD1. Germline V CDR1 and CDR2: MGHDK, SYGVNS. V shed 4 bases, J shed 2 bases, and the junction held 6 bases outside the gene matches. There are 16 residues in the CDR3. The CDR3 loop reads CASSAGTGFAGNTIYF. CDR3 bases: TGTGCCAGCAGTGCAGGGACAGGGTTTGCTGGAAACACCATATATTTT.

The rearrangement links TRBV7-9 to TRBJ1-1; tentative D call: TRBD1 (5 bases). V was shortened by 5 bases and J by 2 bases, with 15 bases between the two germline ends. The CDR3 length is 15 residues. CDR1 SEHNR and CDR2 FQNEAQ come from the germline V gene (reference sequence). CDR3 DNA: TGTGCCAGCAGCCCGCCGGGACTACAAAACACTGAAGCTTTCTTT. Protein sequence: CASSPPGLQNTEAFF.

The chain couples TRBV9 to TRBJ2-1; the match to TRBD2 covers 8 bases. Trimming removed 2 bases from V and 1 base from J; junction bases left unmatched: 5. The CDR3 runs to 16 residues. Germline V gene sequence: CDR1 SGDLS, CDR2 YYNGEE. CDR3 in amino acids: CASSVRGGGSYNEQFF. CDR3 coding DNA: TGTGCCAGCAGCGTTCGGGGGGGCGGTTCCTACAATGAGCAGTTCTTC.

The V and J genes are TRBV3-1 (or the pseudogene TRBV3-2) and TRBJ1-1; D unresolved. V was clipped by 4 bases and J by 5 bases, with 11 bases between them. CDR3 length equals 13 residues. Germline V lookup: CDR1 LGHDT, CDR2 YNNKEL (reference sequence). The DNA of the CDR3 is TGTGCCAGCAGCCTCATGGAGGAAACTGAAGCTTTCTTT. Amino acid sequence: CASSLMEETEAFF.

The chain recombines TRBV28 with TRBJ2-3; D uncertain. The germline V and J ends were trimmed by 8 bases and 1 base, with 13 bases remaining between them. This CDR3 region has 14 residues. In germline, CDR1 is MDHEN, CDR2 SYDVKM. The chain's CDR3 is CASHTAKGTDTQYF. For the CDR3, the DNA is TGTGCCAGCCACACAGCTAAGGGCACAGATACGCAGTATTTT.

The rearrangement joins TRBV2 to TRBJ1-1; 8 bases agree with TRBD1. The junction had 4 bases not matched to a gene; V was cut back by 7 bases and J by 0 bases. This CDR3 is built from 14 residues. The germline V gene encodes CDR1 SNHLY and CDR2 FYNNEI. The CDR3 is CASTVGQVNTEAFF. The CDR3 DNA reads TGTGCCAGCACCGTGGGACAGGTGAACACTGAAGCTTTCTTT.

The chain joins TRBV9 to TRBJ2-1, with 9 bases matching TRBD2. V lost 5 bases and J lost 0; bases outside the gene matches: 6. The CDR3 length is 16 residues. Germline V gene lookup returns CDR1 SGDLS and CDR2 YYNGEE. CDR3 sequence reads: CASSPQAGGSYNEQFF. The CDR3 nucleotides are TGTGCCAGCAGTCCTCAAGCGGGGGGCTCCTACAATGAGCAGTTCTTC.